Presented here are 18 T cell receptor beta chains from one specimen sequenced in a study of shared clonotypes between healthy human individuals. TCRdb keeps only in-frame clones here, not all; method: immunoSEQ multiplex PCR. The data show 1,500,000 or so clones, with less than 99% seen just once and 0.36% held by the top ten. Sequenced input: naive CD4+ T cells sorted from blood. The subset here: CD45RA+ positively selected. All receptors derive from a man aged 30 to 45 in good health.

This chain connects TRBV10-2 to TRBJ2-7; 11 bases line up with TRBD2. Germline CDR1 and CDR2: WSHSY and SAAADI. The CDR3 extends over 16 amino acids. J gave up 2 bases and V 7 bases, and 10 bases lay outside the gene matches. CDR3 DNA sequence: TGCGCCAGCACTCTAGCGGGAGGACTTGGAACCTACGAGCAGTACTTC. Protein: CASTLAGGLGTYEQYF.

The chain recombines TRBV28 with TRBJ1-1; D is perhaps TRBD1 (5 bases). The germline V gene has CDR1 MDHEN and CDR2 SYDVKM. The CDR3 is made up of 14 amino acids. The V and J ends lost 1 base and 3 bases respectively, with 9 bases between them. The CDR3 here is CASSLFQGYTEAFF. CDR3 sequence (DNA): TGTGCCAGCAGTTTATTCCAGGGCTACACTGAAGCTTTCTTT.

Turning to this clone: The junction differs from germline at one of its ends, possibly a read error. V is TRBV5-4 and J is TRBJ2-7, with 11 nucleotides matching TRBD2. Germline CDR1 reads SGHNT; CDR2 reads YYREEE (reference sequence). CDR3 size: 15 residues. CDR3 sequence reads: CASSQAGTSGYEQYF. The CDR3 region has the DNA TGCGCCAGCAGCCAGGCCGGGACTAGCGGCTACGAGCAGTACTTC.

The chain has TRBV15 and TRBJ2-2; D perhaps matches TRBD2 (6 bases). CDR1 LNHNV and CDR2 YYDKDF come from the germline V gene (reference sequence). V lost 3 bases and J lost 7, with 12 bases in between. This CDR3 is built from 14 residues. CDR3 in amino acids: CATSSWGDGGELFF. The CDR3 coding sequence is TGTGCCACCAGCAGCTGGGGGGACGGCGGGGAGCTGTTTTTT. Filled out from reference TRBV15 and TRBJ2-2, the complete variable domain reads DAMVIQNPRYQVTQFGKPVTLSCSQTLNHNVMYWYQQKSSQAPKLLFHYYDKDFNNEADTPDNFQSRRPNTSFCFLDIRSPGLGDTAMYLCATSSWGDGGELFFGEGSRLTVL.

The V gene is TRBV5-1, the J gene TRBJ2-3, with 11 bases that match TRBD2. Germline V gene sequence: CDR1 SGHRS, CDR2 YFSETQ. Losses at the gene ends were 0 bases for V and 4 bases for J; bases not matched to a gene: 4. This CDR3 has 16 residues. CDR3 nucleotides: TGCGCCAGCAGCTTGGAGCCTAGCGGGAGGCCAGATACGCAGTATTTT. Its translation: CASSLEPSGRPDTQYF.

This clone was picked up a small number of times. The genes are TRBV7-3 and TRBJ2-1; TRBD2 aligns across 13 bases. The CDR3 spans 18 residues. Germline V gene data show CDR1 as SGHTA and CDR2 as FQGTGA. Trimming took 4 bases from V and 10 from J; bases not matched to a gene: 16. This CDR3 is CASSSHVGTSGTSPEQFF. The DNA for the CDR3 is TGTGCCAGCAGCTCTCATGTAGGGACTAGCGGGACATCCCCAGAGCAGTTCTTC.

The chain links TRBV7-8 to TRBJ2-5, with D possibly matching TRBD1 (6 bases). The germline CDR1 and CDR2 sequences are SGHVS and FQNEAQ. The CDR3 runs to 15 residues. Trimming left V 6 bases short and J 5 bases short, with 19 bases between. CDR3 sequence: CASSPITGRGETQYF. Here the CDR3 DNA reads TGTGCCAGCAGTCCAATCACAGGGCGCGGGGAGACCCAGTACTTC.

The CDR3 here is CSVHRINQPQHF. The DNA of the CDR3 is TGCAGCGTTCACAGGATAAATCAGCCCCAGCATTTT. This chain connects TRBV29-1 to TRBJ1-5, with a tentative D call TRBD1 (5 bases). The CDR3 runs to 12 residues. V was trimmed by 5 bases and J by 4 bases, leaving 9 bases between them. Germline V gives CDR1 SQVTM, CDR2 ANQGSEA.

This clone was counted once. J is TRBJ2-7 and V is TRBV7-6; TRBD1 aligns across 7 bases. Unmatched junction bases numbered 2, after V lost 6 bases and J lost 0 bases. The CDR3 totals 13 residues. The germline V gene encodes CDR1 SGHVS and CDR2 FNYEAQ. The CDR3 region has the DNA TGTGCCAGCAGTTCAGGGGGCTCCTACGAGCAGTACTTC. Protein: CASSSGGSYEQYF.

This chain uses TRBV29-1 with TRBJ2-5; D uncertain. Germline CDR1 is SQVTM and CDR2 is ANQGSEA. V shed 4 bases and J shed 5 bases, with 11 bases lying between them. The CDR3 consists of 12 residues. CDR3 bases: TGCAGCGTTGCCCCTCCTAGTGAGACCCAGTACTTC. The encoded protein is CSVAPPSETQYF.

A remark on this clone: This same CDR3 is encoded by further DNA sequences in the sample. The chain uses TRBV2 and TRBJ2-3; D remains ambiguous. The CDR3 has 12 amino acids. The V and J ends lost 6 bases and 2 bases respectively, with 6 bases between them. Per germline, CDR1 SNHLY and CDR2 FYNNEI. This chain's CDR3 is CASSEDTDTQYF. The CDR3 nucleotides read TGTGCCAGCAGCGAGGACACAGATACGCAGTATTTT. The full variable domain, with the rest looked up from reference TRBV2 and TRBJ2-3, is EPEVTQTPSHQVTQMGQEVILRCVPISNHLYFYWYRQILGQKVEFLVSFYNNEISEKSEIFDDQFSVERPDGSNFTLKIRSTKLEDSAMYFCASSEDTDTQYFGPGTRLTVL.

This chain links TRBV4-2 with TRBJ2-3, with D tentatively TRBD1 (6 bases). The CDR3 contains 15 residues. The germline V gene has CDR1 LGHNA and CDR2 YNFKEQ. V was shortened by 3 bases and J by 2 bases, with 12 bases between the two germline ends. DNA for the CDR3: TGTGCCAGCAGCCATCCCGGGACACTCACAGATACGCAGTATTTT. Translating gives CASSHPGTLTDTQYF.

As concerns this clone: Other DNA sequences in this specimen translate into the identical CDR3. This chain links TRBV5-1 with TRBJ1-1; D call uncertain. The CDR3 length is 14 residues. CDR1 SGHRS and CDR2 YFSETQ come from the germline V gene. V lost 0 bases and J 0 bases, leaving 6 bases between the germline ends. CDR3 DNA: TGCGCCAGCAGCTTGGGCCTCCTGAACACTGAAGCTTTCTTT. Its translation: CASSLGLLNTEAFF.

As for this clone: This same CDR3 is encoded by further DNA sequences in the sample. The chain joins TRBV9 to TRBJ2-2; D not resolved. This CDR3 is built from 13 residues. Trimming left V 0 bases short and J 4 bases short, with 4 bases between. Germline CDR1 SGDLS, CDR2 YYNGEE. The CDR3: CASSVDFTGELFF. CDR3 coding DNA: TGTGCCAGCAGCGTAGATTTCACCGGGGAGCTGTTTTTT.

The genes are TRBV7-3 and TRBJ2-7; 13 bases agree with TRBD2. Germline V gives CDR1 SGHTA, CDR2 FQGTGA. This CDR3 has 17 amino acids. V shed 5 bases and J 3 bases; nucleotides not matched to a gene: 10. CDR3 amino acids: CASSLRTSGSPFYEQYF. In DNA, the CDR3 is TGTGCCAGCAGCCTCCGGACTAGCGGGAGCCCCTTCTACGAGCAGTACTTC. The full variable domain, in which reference TRBV7-3 and TRBJ2-7 provide the parts outside the CDR3, is GAGVSQTPSNKVTEKGKYVELRCDPISGHTALYWYRQSLGQGPEFLIYFQGTGAADDSGLPNDRFFAVRPEGSVSTLKIQRTERGDSAVYLCASSLRTSGSPFYEQYFGPGTRLTVT.

The CDR3 DNA reads as TGTGCCAGTTCTAGCAGGGGACGTCCGAGACGGGGGGCCGAGCAGTACTTC. It yields the protein CASSSRGRPRRGAEQYF. The chain combines TRBV19 with TRBJ2-7, with a tentative D call TRBD2 (7 bases). Germline-derived CDR1 and CDR2 are LNHDA and SQIVND (reference sequence). Trimming cost V 8 bases and J 6 bases, with 29 bases left between them. The CDR3 has 17 residues.

The J gene is TRBJ1-1, the V gene TRBV10-2, with a possible D match to TRBD1 (6 bases). From germline, CDR1 is WSHSY and CDR2 SAAADI. The CDR3 is 13 residues long. The V gene lost 6 bases and the J gene lost 6 bases, with 14 bases spanning the gap. The CDR3 DNA reads TGCGCCAGCAGAGTTACAGGGAGTCCTGAAGCTTTCTTT. This encodes CASRVTGSPEAFF.

This clone was observed a single time. V gene TRBV7-2 combines with J gene TRBJ2-3; 9 bases are shared with TRBD2. Germline CDR1 is SGHTA and CDR2 is FQGNSA. The V gene end was trimmed by 5 bases and the J gene end by 2 bases; junction bases not matched to a gene: 14. CDR3 length: 18 residues. CDR3 region: CASSHPSGRRLTTDTQYF. The CDR3 DNA sequence: TGTGCCAGCAGCCATCCCAGCGGGAGGCGGCTTACCACAGATACGCAGTATTTT.